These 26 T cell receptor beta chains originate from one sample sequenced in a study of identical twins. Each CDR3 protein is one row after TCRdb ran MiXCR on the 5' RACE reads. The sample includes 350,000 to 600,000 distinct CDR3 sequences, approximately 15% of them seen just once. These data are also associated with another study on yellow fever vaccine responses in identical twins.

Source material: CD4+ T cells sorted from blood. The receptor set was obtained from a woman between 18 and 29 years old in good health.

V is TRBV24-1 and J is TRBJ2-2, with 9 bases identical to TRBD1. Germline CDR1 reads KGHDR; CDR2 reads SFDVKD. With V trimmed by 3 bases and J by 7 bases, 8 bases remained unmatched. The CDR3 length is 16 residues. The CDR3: CATSDVGTGKGGELFF. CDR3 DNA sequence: TGTGCCACCAGTGATGTTGGGACAGGGAAGGGCGGGGAGCTGTTTTTT.

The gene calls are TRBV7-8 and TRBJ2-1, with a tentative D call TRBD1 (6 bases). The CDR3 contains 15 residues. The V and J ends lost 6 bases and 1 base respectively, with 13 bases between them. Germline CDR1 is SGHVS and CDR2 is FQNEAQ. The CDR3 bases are TGTGCCAGCAGGGCAGGGACACCTTCCTACAATGAGCAGTTCTTC. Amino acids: CASRAGTPSYNEQFF.

For the CDR3, the DNA is TGTGCCAGCAGCGTCCAGCGGGGGGGCCTAACCGGGGAGCTGTTTTTT. Its protein is CASSVQRGGLTGELFF. The rearrangement joins TRBV9 to TRBJ2-2, with 10 bases that match TRBD2. J was trimmed by 5 bases and V by 2 bases; bases with no gene match: 6. Per the germline V gene, CDR1 is SGDLS and CDR2 is YYNGEE. The CDR3 is 16 residues long.

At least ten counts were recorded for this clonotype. CDR3 nucleotide sequence: TGTGCCAGCAGCGGTAGCGGGGCCCAAGAGACCCAGTACTTC. It is translated as CASSGSGAQETQYF. The V gene is TRBV12-3 or TRBV12-4, the J gene TRBJ2-5; 8 bases fit TRBD2. The CDR3 has 14 amino acids. Unmatched junction bases numbered 4, after V lost 6 bases and J lost 1 base.

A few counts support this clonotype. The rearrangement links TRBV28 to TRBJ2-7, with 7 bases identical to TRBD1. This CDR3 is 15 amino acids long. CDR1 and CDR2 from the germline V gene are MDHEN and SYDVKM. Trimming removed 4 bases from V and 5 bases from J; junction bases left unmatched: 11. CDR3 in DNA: TGTGCCAGCAGTTCCCCGTCCGAGGGGGCCCACGAGCAGTACTTC. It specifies CASSSPSEGAHEQYF.

The CDR3 loop is CASSLGAWNEQYF. Written as DNA, the CDR3 is TGTGCCAGCAGCTTAGGGGCCTGGAACGAGCAGTACTTC. The chain links TRBV7-3 to TRBJ2-7; tentatively, D is TRBD1 (5 bases). The V gene's germline CDR1 is SGHTA and CDR2 FQGTGA. Trimming pared 2 bases from V and 5 bases from J, leaving 10 bases between. There are 13 residues in the CDR3.

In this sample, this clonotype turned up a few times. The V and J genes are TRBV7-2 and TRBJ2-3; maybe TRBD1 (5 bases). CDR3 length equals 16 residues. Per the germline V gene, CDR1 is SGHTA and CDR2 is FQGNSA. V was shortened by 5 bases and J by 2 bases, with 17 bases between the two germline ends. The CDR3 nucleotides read TGTGCCAGCAGCAAATCCAGGGTCCGATTCACAGATACGCAGTATTTT. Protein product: CASSKSRVRFTDTQYF.

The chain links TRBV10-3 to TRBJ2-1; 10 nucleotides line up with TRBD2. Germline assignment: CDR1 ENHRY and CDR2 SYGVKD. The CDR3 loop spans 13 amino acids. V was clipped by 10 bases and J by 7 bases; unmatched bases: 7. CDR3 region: CATGTSALNEQFF. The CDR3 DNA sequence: TGTGCCACTGGGACTAGCGCCTTGAATGAGCAGTTCTTC.

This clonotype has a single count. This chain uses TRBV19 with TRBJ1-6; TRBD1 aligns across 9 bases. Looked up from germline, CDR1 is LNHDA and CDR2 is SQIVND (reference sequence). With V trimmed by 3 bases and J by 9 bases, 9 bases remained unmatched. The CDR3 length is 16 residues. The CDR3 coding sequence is TGTGCCAGTAGTATGGGCATCGGGACAGGGCTTTCACCCCTCCACTTT. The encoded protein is CASSMGIGTGLSPLHF.

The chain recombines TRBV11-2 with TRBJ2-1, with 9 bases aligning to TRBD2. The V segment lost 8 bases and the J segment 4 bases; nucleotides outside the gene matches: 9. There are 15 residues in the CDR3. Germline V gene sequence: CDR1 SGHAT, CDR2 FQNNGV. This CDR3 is CASWAGGTAYNEQFF. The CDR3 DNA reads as TGTGCCAGCTGGGCGGGGGGGACAGCATACAATGAGCAGTTCTTC.

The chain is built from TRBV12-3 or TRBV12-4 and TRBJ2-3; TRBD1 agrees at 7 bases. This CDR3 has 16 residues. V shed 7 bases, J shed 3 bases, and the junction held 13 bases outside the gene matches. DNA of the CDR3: TGTGCCAGCACTCCTGGAATCGGGACAGAAACAGATACGCAGTATTTT. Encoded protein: CASTPGIGTETDTQYF.

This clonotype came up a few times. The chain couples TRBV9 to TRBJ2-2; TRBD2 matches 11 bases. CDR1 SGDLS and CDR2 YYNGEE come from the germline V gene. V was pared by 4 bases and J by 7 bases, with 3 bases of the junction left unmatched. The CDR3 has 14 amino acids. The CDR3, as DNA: TGTGCCAGCAGCCCAACTAGCGGGAGCGGGGAGCTGTTTTTT. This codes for CASSPTSGSGELFF.

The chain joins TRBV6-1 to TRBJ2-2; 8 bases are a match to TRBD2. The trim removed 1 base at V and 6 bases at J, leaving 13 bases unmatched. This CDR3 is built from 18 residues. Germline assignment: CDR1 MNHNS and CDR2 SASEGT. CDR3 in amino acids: CASSEGHGRTSRSGELFF. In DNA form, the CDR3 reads TGTGCCAGCAGTGAAGGGCACGGAAGGACTAGCAGGTCCGGGGAGCTGTTTTTT.

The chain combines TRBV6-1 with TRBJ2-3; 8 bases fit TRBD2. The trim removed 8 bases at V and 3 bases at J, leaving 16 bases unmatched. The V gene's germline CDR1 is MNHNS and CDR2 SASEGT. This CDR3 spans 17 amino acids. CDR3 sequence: CASARGGPGGGTDTQYF. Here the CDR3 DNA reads TGTGCCAGCGCCCGAGGAGGCCCCGGGGGGGGAACAGATACGCAGTATTTT.

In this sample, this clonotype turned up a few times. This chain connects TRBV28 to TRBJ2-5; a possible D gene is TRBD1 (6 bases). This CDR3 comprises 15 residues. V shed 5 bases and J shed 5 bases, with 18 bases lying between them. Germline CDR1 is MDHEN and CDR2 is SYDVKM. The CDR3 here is CASSHPRQDRETQYF. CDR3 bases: TGTGCCAGCAGTCATCCCCGACAGGACCGGGAGACCCAGTACTTC.

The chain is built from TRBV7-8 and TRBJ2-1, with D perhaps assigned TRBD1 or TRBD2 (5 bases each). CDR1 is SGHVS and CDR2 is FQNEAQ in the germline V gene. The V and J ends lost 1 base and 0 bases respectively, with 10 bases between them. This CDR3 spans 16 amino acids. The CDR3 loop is CASSLGRGTSYNEQFF. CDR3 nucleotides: TGTGCCAGCAGCTTAGGCCGAGGGACCTCCTACAATGAGCAGTTCTTC.

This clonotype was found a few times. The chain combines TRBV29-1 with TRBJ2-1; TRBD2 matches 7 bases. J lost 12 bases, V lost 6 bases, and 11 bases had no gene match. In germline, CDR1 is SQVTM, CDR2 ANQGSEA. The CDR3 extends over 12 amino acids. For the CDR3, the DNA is TGCAGCGTCTCGACGTCCGTAGCGGGGCAGTTCTTC. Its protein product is CSVSTSVAGQFF.

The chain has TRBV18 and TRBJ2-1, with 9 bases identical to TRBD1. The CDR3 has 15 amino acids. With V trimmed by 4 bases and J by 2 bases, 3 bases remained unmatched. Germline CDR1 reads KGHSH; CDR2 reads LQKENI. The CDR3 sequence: CASSRQGGTYNEQFF. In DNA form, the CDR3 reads TGTGCCAGCTCACGACAGGGGGGGACCTACAATGAGCAGTTCTTC.

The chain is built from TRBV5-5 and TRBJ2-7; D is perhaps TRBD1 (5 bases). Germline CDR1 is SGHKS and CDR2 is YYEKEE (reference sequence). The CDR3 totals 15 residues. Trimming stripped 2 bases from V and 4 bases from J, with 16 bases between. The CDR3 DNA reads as TGTGCCAGCAGCTTCTTAACAGGCTCTCGATACGAGCAGTACTTC. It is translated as CASSFLTGSRYEQYF.

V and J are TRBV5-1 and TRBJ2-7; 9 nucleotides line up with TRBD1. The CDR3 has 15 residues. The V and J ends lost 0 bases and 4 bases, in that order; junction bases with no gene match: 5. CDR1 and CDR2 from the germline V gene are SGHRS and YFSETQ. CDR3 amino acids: CASSLVTGGRYEQYF. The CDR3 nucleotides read TGCGCCAGCAGCTTGGTTACAGGGGGCCGGTACGAGCAGTACTTC.

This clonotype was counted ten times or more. The CDR3 reads CASSLIGTDTQYF. The CDR3 DNA is TGTGCCAGCAGCTTAATAGGGACAGATACGCAGTATTTT. The chain joins TRBV7-9 to TRBJ2-3, with D unclear. This CDR3 spans 13 amino acids. The V gene lost 2 bases and the J gene lost 3 bases, with 6 bases spanning the gap. CDR1 and CDR2 (germline): SEHNR, FQNEAQ (reference sequence).

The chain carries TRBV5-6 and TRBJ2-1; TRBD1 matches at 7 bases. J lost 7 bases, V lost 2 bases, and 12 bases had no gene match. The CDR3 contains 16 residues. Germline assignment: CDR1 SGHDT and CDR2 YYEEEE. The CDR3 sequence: CASSLTFRGLWNEQFF. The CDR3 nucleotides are TGTGCCAGCAGCTTAACCTTTAGGGGGCTGTGGAATGAGCAGTTCTTC.

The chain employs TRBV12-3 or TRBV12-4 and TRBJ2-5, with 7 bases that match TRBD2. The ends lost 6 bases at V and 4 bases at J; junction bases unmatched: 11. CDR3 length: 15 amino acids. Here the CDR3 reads CASSLQRGRGETQYF. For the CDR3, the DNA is TGTGCCAGCAGCCTCCAGCGGGGTAGAGGAGAGACCCAGTACTTC.

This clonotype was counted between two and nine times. DNA of the CDR3: TGTGCCAGCAGCCCCTCTCGCCTAGCGGTCCACAATGAGCAGTTCTTC. Protein product: CASSPSRLAVHNEQFF. The V call is TRBV14, the J call TRBJ2-1, with 7 bases matching TRBD2. Germline values: CDR1 SGHDN, CDR2 FVKESK. V was clipped by 4 bases and J by 5 bases; unmatched bases: 11. This CDR3 is 16 amino acids long.

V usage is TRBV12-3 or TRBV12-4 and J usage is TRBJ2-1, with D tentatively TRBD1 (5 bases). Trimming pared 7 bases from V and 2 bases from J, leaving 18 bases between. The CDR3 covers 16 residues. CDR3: CASTATDQLPYNEQFF. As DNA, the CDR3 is TGTGCCAGCACCGCGACAGATCAACTACCCTACAATGAGCAGTTCTTC.

The CDR3 DNA follows: TGTGCCAGCAGCAGACAGGGGCAGGTTGAGCAGTTCTTC. It translates to CASSRQGQVEQFF. V and J are TRBV7-2 and TRBJ2-1; the match to TRBD1 covers 8 bases. Looked up from germline, CDR1 is SGHTA and CDR2 is FQGNSA. The J segment lost 9 bases and the V segment lost 5 bases, leaving 6 bases of the junction unmatched. This CDR3 is 13 amino acids long.